Each of the 28 T cell receptor beta chains below was sequenced from the same sample in a study of blood T cell repertoires in COVID-19. Sequencing used immunoSEQ multiplex PCR; TCRdb keeps in-frame clones, though not all of them. The sample consists of under 200,000 clones, about 88% of them appearing once. Material: peripheral blood. All receptors come from a man between 18 and 29 years old with active or convalescent COVID-19.

The V call is TRBV5-4, the J call TRBJ2-2; TRBD1 agrees at 7 bases. The CDR3 length is 16 residues. The J segment lost 5 bases and the V segment lost 0 bases, leaving 7 bases of the junction unmatched. The germline gives CDR1 SGHNT, CDR2 YYREEE (reference sequence). In DNA form, the CDR3 reads TGTGCCAGCAGCTTGGCTAACAGGGGTTGGACCGGGGAGCTGTTTTTT. Its translation: CASSLANRGWTGELFF. The entire variable domain, with the rest obtained from reference TRBV5-4 and TRBJ2-2, is as follows: ETGVTQSPTHLIKTRGQQVTLRCSSQSGHNTVSWYQQALGQGPQFIFQYYREEENGRGNFPPRFSGLQFPNYSSELNVNALELDDSALYLCASSLANRGWTGELFFGEGSRLTVL.

The chain joins TRBV29-1 to TRBJ2-5; a weak D match, TRBD1 (6 bases). The V gene lost 7 bases and the J gene lost 2 bases, with 11 bases spanning the gap. From germline, CDR1 is SQVTM and CDR2 ANQGSEA. The CDR3 covers 12 residues. CDR3 residues: CSARTDQETQYF. Written as DNA, the CDR3 is TGCAGCGCCAGGACAGATCAAGAGACCCAGTACTTC.

This clone was detected only once. Other DNA sequences within the sample encode an identical CDR3. The chain recombines TRBV7-2 with TRBJ2-3; D call uncertain. V lost 1 base and J 1 base, leaving 6 bases between the germline ends. The CDR3 loop spans 14 amino acids. In germline, CDR1 is SGHTA, CDR2 FQGNSA. The CDR3: CASSLVSGTDTQYF. The CDR3 nucleotides read TGTGCCAGCAGCTTAGTAAGCGGCACAGATACGCAGTATTTT.

This chain links TRBV14 with TRBJ2-3, with TRBD2 matching over 14 bases. Germline CDR1 SGHDN, CDR2 FVKESK. The length of the CDR3 is 19 residues. With 3 bases clipped from V and 2 bases from J, the junction kept 10 bases outside the gene matches. The CDR3 DNA sequence: TGTGCCAGCAGCCAGAGGACTAGCGGGAGGAGTTGGATCACAGATACGCAGTATTTT. This translates into CASSQRTSGRSWITDTQYF. Combining the CDR3 with reference TRBV14 and TRBJ2-3 gives the whole variable domain EAGVTQFPSHSVIEKGQTVTLRCDPISGHDNLYWYRRVMGKEIKFLLHFVKESKQDESGMPNNRFLAERTGGTYSTLKVQPAELEDSGVYFCASSQRTSGRSWITDTQYFGPGTRLTVL.

This clone was seen only once. The rearrangement joins TRBV5-1 to TRBJ2-2, with 8 bases matching TRBD1. The V gene's germline CDR1 is SGHRS and CDR2 YFSETQ. The length of the CDR3 is 16 residues. The junction had 4 bases not matched to a gene; V was cut back by 2 bases and J by 1 base. The CDR3 protein is CASSFQGTGNTGELFF. The CDR3 DNA is TGCGCCAGCAGCTTTCAAGGGACAGGGAACACCGGGGAGCTGTTTTTT.

The V call is TRBV18, the J call TRBJ2-1; 9 nucleotides line up with TRBD1. Trimming removed 2 bases from V and 7 bases from J; junction bases left unmatched: 6. CDR1 KGHSH and CDR2 LQKENI come from the germline V gene. The CDR3 runs 15 residues. The CDR3 nucleotides are TGTGCCAGCTCACCAGACAGGGGGAGTGTAAATGAGCAGTTCTTC. Amino acid sequence: CASSPDRGSVNEQFF.

This rearrangement joins TRBV4-2 to TRBJ2-1; TRBD1 agrees at 8 bases. The CDR3 sequence is 14 residues long. The V segment lost 4 bases and the J segment 7 bases; nucleotides outside the gene matches: 6. CDR1 LGHNA and CDR2 YNFKEQ come from the germline V gene. CDR3 amino acids: CASSPRTGTNEQFF. In DNA form, the CDR3 reads TGTGCCAGCAGCCCCCGGACAGGGACGAATGAGCAGTTCTTC.

This chain joins TRBV4-1 and TRBJ1-5; 7 nucleotides agree with TRBD1. CDR1 is MGHRA, CDR2 YSYEKL, per germline. This CDR3 has 16 amino acids. J gave up 4 bases and V 1 base, and 7 bases lay outside the gene matches. For the CDR3, the DNA is TGCGCCAGCAGCCAAGTCGAGGGGGCAGGAAATCAGCCCCAGCATTTT. This gives the protein CASSQVEGAGNQPQHF.

This clone has just one count. The chain employs TRBV18 and TRBJ2-7, with D possibly being TRBD1 (6 bases). Germline values: CDR1 KGHSH, CDR2 LQKENI. V was clipped by 3 bases and J by 4 bases, with 10 bases between them. The length of the CDR3 is 13 residues. CDR3 DNA sequence: TGTGCCAGCTCACCGCGCCAGGGGTACGAGCAGTACTTC. Translation gives CASSPRQGYEQYF.

This chain links TRBV10-2 with TRBJ1-6; the match to TRBD1 covers 10 bases. V gave up 2 bases and J gave up 5 bases; unmatched junction bases: 3. Germline V CDR1 and CDR2: WSHSY, SAAADI. This CDR3 region has 16 residues. The CDR3 sequence is CASSETGQGNNSPLHF. The CDR3 DNA reads as TGCGCCAGCAGTGAGACGGGACAGGGGAATAATTCACCCCTCCACTTT.

The chain combines TRBV19 with TRBJ1-2, with D perhaps matching TRBD1 (6 bases). V dropped 7 bases and J dropped 1 base, with 13 bases sitting between them. The length of the CDR3 is 14 residues. Germline values: CDR1 LNHDA, CDR2 SQIVND (reference sequence). Written as DNA, the CDR3 is TGTGCCAGTACAGGGGCGACCCTTAACTATGGCTACACCTTC. This translates into CASTGATLNYGYTF.

The chain couples TRBV5-6 to TRBJ2-1, with TRBD1 identical over 8 bases. V shed 1 base and J 8 bases; nucleotides not matched to a gene: 8. Germline V lookup: CDR1 SGHDT, CDR2 YYEEEE. The CDR3 covers 15 residues. CDR3 protein: CASSLQGQGWDEQFF. The DNA of the CDR3 is TGTGCCAGCAGCTTGCAAGGACAGGGTTGGGATGAGCAGTTCTTC.

Details on this clone: This sample includes further DNA sequences coding for the same CDR3. This chain links TRBV5-8 with TRBJ1-4; 7 bases fit TRBD1. V lost 5 bases to trimming and J lost 8 bases; unmatched junction nucleotides: 9. The CDR3 spans 14 residues. Germline CDR1 and CDR2: SGHTS and YDEGEE. The CDR3 region is CASSSGTVREKLFF. DNA of the CDR3: TGTGCCAGCAGTTCCGGGACAGTCCGAGAAAAACTGTTTTTT.

The V call is TRBV7-9, the J call TRBJ2-2; 8 bases line up with TRBD1. CDR3 size: 18 residues. Germline CDR1 is SEHNR and CDR2 is FQNEAQ (reference sequence). With 2 bases clipped from V and 7 bases from J, the junction kept 15 bases outside the gene matches. The CDR3 DNA reads as TGTGCCAGCAGCTTAACAGGGGGAGGCCATTACGGAAACGGGGAGCTGTTTTTT. It yields the protein CASSLTGGGHYGNGELFF.

The V gene is TRBV19, the J gene TRBJ2-1; maybe TRBD2 (6 bases). CDR3 size: 15 residues. The germline V gene has CDR1 LNHDA and CDR2 SQIVND (reference sequence). The V gene lost 3 bases and the J gene lost 2 bases, with 11 bases spanning the gap. The CDR3 protein is CASSISSVPYNEQFF. The CDR3 DNA reads TGTGCCAGTAGTATTTCTAGCGTCCCCTACAATGAGCAGTTCTTC.

This chain links TRBV5-1 with TRBJ2-7, with D maybe TRBD2 (5 bases). CDR1 SGHRS and CDR2 YFSETQ come from the germline V gene. Trimming pared 4 bases from V and 3 bases from J, leaving 11 bases between. CDR3 length equals 13 residues. The CDR3 reads CASSPGNNYEQYF. The CDR3 region has the DNA TGCGCCAGCAGCCCGGGAAATAACTACGAGCAGTACTTC. Supplemented by reference TRBV5-1 and TRBJ2-7, the full variable domain reads KAGVTQTPRYLIKTRGQQVTLSCSPISGHRSVSWYQQTPGQGLQFLFEYFSETQRNKGNFPGRFSGRQFSNSRSEMNVSTLELGDSALYLCASSPGNNYEQYFGPGTRLTVT.

The chain couples TRBV5-1 to TRBJ1-4; no clear D gene. V lost 6 bases and J 5 bases, leaving 8 bases between the germline ends. This CDR3 has 12 residues. CDR1 and CDR2 from the germline V gene are SGHRS and YFSETQ. CDR3 bases: TGCGCCAGCAAATCGGGGAATGAAAAACTGTTTTTT. Protein sequence: CASKSGNEKLFF.

The V call is TRBV19, the J call TRBJ1-5, with TRBD1 identical over 7 bases. Germline V gene sequence: CDR1 LNHDA, CDR2 SQIVND (reference sequence). The trim removed 6 bases at V and 0 bases at J, leaving 8 bases unmatched. This CDR3 comprises 16 residues. CDR3 coding DNA: TGTGCCAGTAGACAGGGGACAGTCTCTAGCAATCAGCCCCAGCATTTT. It specifies CASRQGTVSSNQPQHF.

The rearrangement uses TRBV5-1 and TRBJ2-7; 7 bases agree with TRBD1. V was clipped by 4 bases and J by 3 bases; unmatched bases: 10. There are 15 residues in the CDR3. Germline V CDR1 and CDR2: SGHRS, YFSETQ. The CDR3: CASSPTQGQLYEQYF. DNA for the CDR3: TGCGCCAGCAGCCCGACGCAGGGACAGCTCTACGAGCAGTACTTC.

The chain carries TRBV3-1 (or the pseudogene TRBV3-2) and TRBJ1-6; D remains unclear. The V end lost 7 bases, the J end lost 6 bases, and 16 bases lay between the germline ends. The CDR3 runs 15 residues. In germline, CDR1 is LGHDT, CDR2 YNNKEL (reference sequence). CDR3 residues: CASTPSVDGNSPLHF. CDR3 DNA sequence: TGTGCCAGCACCCCCAGCGTTGATGGTAATTCACCCCTCCACTTT.

The chain combines TRBV4-2 with TRBJ2-7; TRBD2 matches 13 bases. Germline V gene lookup returns CDR1 LGHNA and CDR2 YNFKEQ. V shed 2 bases, J shed 5 bases, and the junction held 6 bases outside the gene matches. The CDR3 runs 16 residues. The CDR3 loop reads CASSQLFTSGRDEQYF. Here the CDR3 DNA reads TGTGCCAGCAGCCAATTATTCACTAGCGGGAGGGACGAGCAGTACTTC.

The chain carries TRBV9 and TRBJ1-3; no firm D call. The V gene's germline CDR1 is SGDLS and CDR2 YYNGEE. Trimming took off 7 bases at V and 0 bases at J, with 11 bases between the two ends. The CDR3 spans 14 residues. The chain's CDR3 is CASGKRDSGNTIYF. CDR3 in DNA: TGTGCCAGCGGTAAGAGGGACTCTGGAAACACCATATATTTT.

This sequence joins TRBV25-1 and TRBJ1-2, with D tentatively TRBD1 (6 bases). Germline V CDR1 and CDR2: MGHDK, SYGVNS. V was trimmed by 1 base and J by 6 bases, leaving 12 bases between them. The CDR3 length is 14 residues. DNA for the CDR3: TGTGCCAGCAGTGAATTCGGGACACAGAATGGCTACACCTTC. Translation gives CASSEFGTQNGYTF.

V and J are TRBV30 and TRBJ1-1, with D tentatively TRBD1 (6 bases). The CDR3 is 15 residues long. The V end was cut by 4 bases, the J end by 3 bases, with 18 bases between. Germline V gene sequence: CDR1 GTSNPN, CDR2 SVGIG (reference sequence). The CDR3 loop is CAWTVPRGGDTEAFF. CDR3 nucleotides: TGTGCCTGGACGGTCCCAAGAGGGGGGGACACTGAAGCTTTCTTT. Full variable domain (remainder filled in from reference TRBV30 and TRBJ1-1): SQTIHQWPATLVQPVGSPLSLECTVEGTSNPNLYWYRQAAGRGLQLLFYSVGIGQISSEVPQNLSASRPQDRQFILSSKKLLLSDSGFYLCAWTVPRGGDTEAFFGQGTRLTVV.

The chain carries TRBV5-8 and TRBJ2-7; 10 nucleotides agree with TRBD1. V shed 3 bases, J shed 1 base, and the junction held 10 bases outside the gene matches. CDR3 length: 17 residues. The germline V gene encodes CDR1 SGHTS and CDR2 YDEGEE. In DNA, the CDR3 is TGTGCCAGCAGCTGGGGACAGGGGAGGCCTAAATCCTACGAGCAGTACTTC. This codes for CASSWGQGRPKSYEQYF.

This clone appeared a few times. The chain combines TRBV7-2 with TRBJ1-2; 7 positions match TRBD1. In germline, CDR1 is SGHTA, CDR2 FQGNSA. The CDR3 covers 16 residues. The trim removed 1 base at V and 6 bases at J, leaving 11 bases unmatched. The DNA of the CDR3 is TGTGCCAGCAGCTTAGAGGCAGGGGGACGGATTGATGGCTACACCTTC. It translates to CASSLEAGGRIDGYTF.

This chain joins TRBV5-1 and TRBJ2-7; 11 bases are shared with TRBD1. CDR3 length equals 16 residues. V lost 3 bases to trimming and J lost 5 bases; unmatched junction nucleotides: 10. Germline V CDR1 and CDR2: SGHRS, YFSETQ. CDR3 nucleotides: TGCGCCAGCAGCTCTATACCGGGACAGGGGGATCACGAGCAGTACTTC. Amino acid sequence: CASSSIPGQGDHEQYF. The variable domain in full, completed from reference TRBV5-1 and TRBJ2-7, reads KAGVTQTPRYLIKTRGQQVTLSCSPISGHRSVSWYQQTPGQGLQFLFEYFSETQRNKGNFPGRFSGRQFSNSRSEMNVSTLELGDSALYLCASSSIPGQGDHEQYFGPGTRLTVT.

The chain joins TRBV7-9 to TRBJ2-3; D might be TRBD2 (5 bases). The germline V gene encodes CDR1 SEHNR and CDR2 FQNEAQ (reference sequence). V lost 5 bases and J 6 bases, leaving 12 bases between the germline ends. The CDR3 is made up of 13 amino acids. CDR3 in DNA: TGTGCCAGCAGCCATCCCTTAGCGGATACGCAGTATTTT. It codes for CASSHPLADTQYF.